This entry features one T cell receptor (beta chain) sequence. Its antigen remains unknown. Germline CDR1 is MGHRA and CDR2 is YSYEKL. The CDR3 spans 15 residues. V was pared by 3 bases and J by 2 bases, with 13 bases between. The data were obtained in a study of blood T cells in healthy people across ages. Study-wide results and limits: Donors of long life had a larger count of naive CD4+ cells and greater diversity than aged donors.

Together with a sample-barcoded 5' primer, a J-beta primer mix was included in a second PCR lasting about 6 to 11 cycles. Researchers report that a template-switch adaptor with 12 random nucleotides tagged each cDNA molecule. TCRdb reanalysed the 5' RACE reads using MiXCR and keeps one entry per CDR3 protein. In the table there are about 810,000 distinct CDR3 sequences, around 34% of which are singletons. The chain carries TRBV4-1 and TRBJ1-1; D not certain. Sequencing used blood. This receptor was obtained from a man aged 18-30 years in good health. The CDR3 loop reads CASSHWGEGNTEAFF. DNA for the CDR3: TGCGCCAGCAGCCATTGGGGAGAGGGAAACACTGAAGCTTTCTTT.